The clone carrying this T cell receptor beta chain appeared a few times. The record originates from a study of technical replicates of blood from several donors. The table came from immunoSEQ multiplex PCR; TCRdb's copy has only in-frame clones and leaves some out. The repertoire includes about 15,000 clones, around 82% of them detected once, and around 9.9% sits in the top ten. CDR1 is LNHDA, CDR2 SQIVND, per germline (reference sequence). J gave up 7 bases and V 6 bases, and 8 bases lay outside the gene matches. This CDR3 is 15 amino acids long. This receptor was taken from a human donor in good health. Sequencing was done on a sample of PBMCs. The chain couples TRBV19 to TRBJ2-1; 11 bases fit TRBD2. The CDR3 spells CASRGLAGGRNEQFF. The CDR3 DNA reads as TGTGCCAGTAGGGGCCTAGCGGGAGGAAGGAATGAGCAGTTCTTC.